The T cell receptor (beta chain) described here comes from a study of blood T cells in healthy people across ages. The study recruited healthy Caucasian donors from Russia who were aged roughly 6 to 95. On this clonotype: Antigen: not known.

A J-beta primer mix and a sample-barcoded 5' primer were used in a second PCR of roughly 6 to 11 cycles. All cDNA molecules were each tagged by a template-switch adaptor with 12 random nucleotides. In TCRdb, the 5' RACE reads were re-called with MiXCR into one record per CDR3 protein. Of some 700,000 distinct CDR3 sequences listed, 22% are singletons. General observations from the study: Investigators viewed diversity estimates from one million T cells as underestimates, the study reported. Per million T cells, the diversity of TCR beta decreased roughly linearly as age advanced.

The CDR3 totals 15 residues. The germline CDR1 and CDR2 sequences are DFQATT and SNEGSKA (reference sequence). Trimming removed 4 bases from V and 4 bases from J, with 19 bases in between. The TCR comes from an older man in good health. The specimen sequenced was blood. The chain links TRBV20-1 to TRBJ2-5; TRBD1 is a possible D gene (6 bases). CDR3 residues: CSATPAPFRGETQYF. In nucleotides, the CDR3 is TGCAGTGCTACCCCTGCGCCCTTCAGGGGAGAGACCCAGTACTTC.